Each of the 23 T cell receptor beta chains below was sequenced from the same sample in a study of spatial heterogeneity in lung cancer. TCRdb re-derived calls from the 5' RACE reads in MiXCR, one entry per CDR3 protein. The sample has under 9,500 distinct CDR3 sequences; over 8% are singletons. These receptors have no known antigen. Regarding the study as a whole: Higher tumor mutation counts went along with higher counts of expanded intratumoral alpha and beta TCRs.

Sample time point: sample taken at primary tumor resection. Sequenced here: lung tumor tissue, sampled at surgery. The receptors derive from a male donor with early-stage non-small cell lung cancer.

The chain carries TRBV7-6 and TRBJ2-5; no reliable D call. V was clipped by 1 base and J by 5 bases, with 2 bases between them. Germline assignment: CDR1 SGHVS and CDR2 FNYEAQ. The CDR3 runs to 11 residues. The CDR3 DNA is TGTGCCAGCAGCTTAGATGAGACCCAGTACTTC. The encoded protein is CASSLDETQYF.

By share of the sample, this clonotype is medium-sized (0.01 to 0.1%). The chain uses TRBV7-2 and TRBJ2-3; D gene ambiguous. The CDR3 spans 13 residues. V lost 3 bases and J 4 bases, leaving 8 bases between the germline ends. Germline CDR1 reads SGHTA; CDR2 reads FQGNSA. In DNA, the CDR3 is TGTGCCAGCAGCTTGGGCACCTCAGATACGCAGTATTTT. It yields the protein CASSLGTSDTQYF. Complete variable domain (other parts from reference TRBV7-2 and TRBJ2-3): GAGVSQSPSNKVTEKGKDVELRCDPISGHTALYWYRQSLGQGLEFLIYFQGNSAPDKSGLPSDRFSAERTGGSVSTLTIQRTQQEDSAVYLCASSLGTSDTQYFGPGTRLTVL.

Judged by abundance, this clonotype is medium-sized. The genes are TRBV20-1 and TRBJ1-1, with TRBD1 matching over 9 bases. J lost 2 bases, V lost 0 bases, and 4 bases had no gene match. Germline CDR1 reads DFQATT; CDR2 reads SNEGSKA (reference sequence). The CDR3 consists of 15 residues. CDR3 loop: CSARDSTGGNTEAFF. As DNA, the CDR3 is TGCAGTGCTAGAGATTCGACAGGGGGAAACACTGAAGCTTTCTTT.

The chain combines TRBV13 with TRBJ2-7, with D possibly called TRBD1 or TRBD2 (5 bases each). Trimming removed 0 bases at V and 1 base at J, with 13 bases between. The germline V gene encodes CDR1 PRHDT and CDR2 FYEKMQ (reference sequence). The CDR3 is made up of 16 amino acids. The CDR3 loop is CASSLGRSGPSYEQYF. The CDR3, as DNA: TGTGCCAGCAGCTTAGGGAGGTCGGGGCCATCCTACGAGCAGTACTTC.

By proportion, this clonotype is medium-sized. The chain links TRBV6-5 to TRBJ1-1; D remains unclear. This CDR3 spans 13 amino acids. CDR1 and CDR2 (germline): MNHEY, SVGAGI. V lost 5 bases and J lost 1, with 8 bases in between. CDR3 DNA: TGTGCCAGCAGTCCCGGAGGGAACACTGAAGCTTTCTTT. Its protein is CASSPGGNTEAFF.

This clonotype showed up many times. CDR3 sequence (DNA): TGCAGCGTTGAAGAGGCACATACGCAGTATTTT. It specifies CSVEEAHTQYF. The rearrangement uses TRBV29-1 and TRBJ2-3, with no clear D. V was trimmed by 0 bases and J by 7 bases, leaving 5 bases between them. The V gene's germline CDR1 is SQVTM and CDR2 ANQGSEA. This CDR3 is 11 amino acids long.

This clonotype is deemed medium-sized (0.01 to 0.1%). The rearrangement uses TRBV4-1 and TRBJ2-3; the D gene is possibly TRBD2 (6 bases). Germline V gene data show CDR1 as MGHRA and CDR2 as YSYEKL. There are 19 residues in the CDR3. V lost 5 bases and J lost 4, with 28 bases in between. Here the CDR3 DNA reads TGCGCCAGCAGCGCACCCGGACTCCAGCGGGTCCGTGGGGCAGATACGCAGTATTTT. Protein: CASSAPGLQRVRGADTQYF.

This clonotype was found a few times. The chain couples TRBV7-9 to TRBJ2-1; no reliable D call. Deletions cut 1 base from V and 5 bases from J, with 6 bases between. Germline loops: CDR1 SEHNR, CDR2 FQNEAQ (reference sequence). The CDR3 extends over 13 amino acids. The CDR3 region has the DNA TGTGCCAGCAGCTTAGGTACTCACAATGAGCAGTTCTTC. This codes for CASSLGTHNEQFF.

This clonotype occurred a few times. The chain couples TRBV23-1 to TRBJ2-1; 9 nucleotides align to TRBD1. TRBV23-1 counts as an open reading frame of uncertain function. V gave up 3 bases and J gave up 4 bases; unmatched junction bases: 4. The CDR3 runs to 15 residues. The CDR3 sequence: CASSQSDRGYNEQFF. Here the CDR3 DNA reads TGCGCCAGCAGTCAGTCGGACAGGGGATACAATGAGCAGTTCTTC.

By share, this clonotype counts as medium-sized. V is TRBV20-1 and J is TRBJ1-5; no firm D call. Trimming took 7 bases from V and 3 from J, leaving 10 bases between them. This CDR3 is 12 amino acids long. Germline CDR1 is DFQATT and CDR2 is SNEGSKA (reference sequence). The DNA of the CDR3 is TGCAGTGTCACCGGCCTCAATCAGCCCCAGCATTTT. Translation gives CSVTGLNQPQHF.

The chain is built from TRBV5-1 and TRBJ2-2; TRBD2 matches 7 bases. This CDR3 region has 15 residues. The J segment lost 6 bases and the V segment lost 4 bases, leaving 9 bases of the junction unmatched. CDR1 is SGHRS and CDR2 is YFSETQ in the germline V gene. The CDR3 spells CASSRDRLAAGELFF. CDR3 nucleotides: TGCGCCAGCAGCCGGGACCGACTAGCCGCCGGGGAGCTGTTTTTT.

This clonotype was counted at least ten times. The V call is TRBV19, the J call TRBJ1-1; 7 bases match TRBD1. J was trimmed by 0 bases and V by 4 bases; bases with no gene match: 2. This CDR3 region has 14 residues. Germline V gene data show CDR1 as LNHDA and CDR2 as SQIVND (reference sequence). DNA for the CDR3: TGTGCCAGTAGTACCGGACAGGTGAACACTGAAGCTTTCTTT. It is translated as CASSTGQVNTEAFF.

This clonotype is medium-sized in the sample. J is TRBJ2-7 and V is TRBV11-1; a weak D match, TRBD2 (5 bases). The CDR3 is made up of 13 amino acids. Trimming cost V 3 bases and J 3 bases, with 9 bases left between them. Per the germline V gene, CDR1 is SGHAT and CDR2 is FQDESV (reference sequence). CDR3 sequence reads: CASSFGGLYEQYF. In nucleotides, the CDR3 is TGTGCCAGCAGCTTTGGCGGACTCTACGAGCAGTACTTC. The whole variable domain, remainder taken from reference TRBV11-1 and TRBJ2-7, is EAEVAQSPRYKITEKSQAVAFWCDPISGHATLYWYRQILGQGPELLVQFQDESVVDDSQLPKDRFSAERLKGVDSTLKIQPAELGDSAMYLCASSFGGLYEQYFGPGTRLTVT.

This clonotype is termed medium-sized. The chain is built from TRBV7-9 and TRBJ2-7; D may correspond to TRBD1 or TRBD2 (5 bases each). This CDR3 has 15 amino acids. Germline assignment: CDR1 SEHNR and CDR2 FQNEAQ (reference sequence). V lost 5 bases and J 1 base, leaving 15 bases between the germline ends. The DNA for the CDR3 is TGTGCCAGCAGCCCAACCGGGACGGTTTCCTACGAGCAGTACTTC. Amino acids: CASSPTGTVSYEQYF.

This clonotype is medium-sized within its sample. V usage is TRBV3-1 and J usage is TRBJ2-2; 9 bases fit TRBD2. V shed 4 bases and J 0 bases; nucleotides not matched to a gene: 3. Per the germline V gene, CDR1 is LGHDT and CDR2 is YNNKEL (reference sequence). CDR3 length: 16 amino acids. CDR3 region: CASSRGTSSNTGELFF. DNA for the CDR3: TGTGCCAGCAGCCGCGGGACTAGCTCGAACACCGGGGAGCTGTTTTTT. Filled out from reference TRBV3-1 and TRBJ2-2, the complete variable domain reads DTAVSQTPKYLVTQMGNDKSIKCEQNLGHDTMYWYKQDSKKFLKIMFSYNNKELIINETVPNRFSPKSPDKAHLNLHINSLELGDSAVYFCASSRGTSSNTGELFFGEGSRLTVL.

This clonotype is labeled medium-sized (0.01 to 0.1%). The rearrangement joins TRBV20-1 to TRBJ2-3; TRBD2 aligns across 8 bases. With 3 bases clipped from V and 7 bases from J, the junction kept 6 bases outside the gene matches. Per the germline V gene, CDR1 is DFQATT and CDR2 is SNEGSKA (reference sequence). This CDR3 has 13 amino acids. The DNA of the CDR3 is TGCAGTGCTAGCGAAGCGGGAGAAAATACGCAGTATTTT. As protein: CSASEAGENTQYF.

This clonotype occurred many times. The chain recombines TRBV20-1 with TRBJ2-7, with 9 bases identical to TRBD2. V shed 2 bases, J shed 0 bases, and the junction held 5 bases outside the gene matches. CDR3 length: 15 amino acids. Germline V gives CDR1 DFQATT, CDR2 SNEGSKA (reference sequence). CDR3 in DNA: TGCAGTGCTAGATTCCTAGCGGGAAGCTCCTACGAGCAGTACTTC. Amino acids: CSARFLAGSSYEQYF.

This clonotype rates as medium-sized. The V call is TRBV28, the J call TRBJ1-1; 9 bases fit TRBD1. V was clipped by 1 base and J by 8 bases; unmatched bases: 8. The CDR3 extends over 15 amino acids. Germline lookup yields CDR1 MDHEN and CDR2 SYDVKM. This chain's CDR3 is CASSLYGGQGAEAFF. The CDR3 DNA sequence: TGTGCCAGCAGTTTATACGGGGGACAGGGTGCCGAAGCTTTCTTT.

The J gene is TRBJ2-3, the V gene TRBV3-1; maybe TRBD2 (6 bases). The CDR3 covers 17 residues. Germline V lookup: CDR1 LGHDT, CDR2 YNNKEL (reference sequence). Trimming shortened V by 0 bases and J by 1 base, and 14 bases separated the two germline ends. The CDR3 nucleotides read TGTGCCAGCAGCCAAGATACGGGACTTCGGGGCACAGATACGCAGTATTTT. It translates to CASSQDTGLRGTDTQYF.

By frequency in the sample, this clonotype is medium-sized. The rearrangement uses TRBV3-1 and TRBJ2-1, with 7 bases lining up with TRBD1. The CDR3 contains 17 residues. J was trimmed by 0 bases and V by 4 bases; bases with no gene match: 9. Germline CDR1 LGHDT, CDR2 YNNKEL (reference sequence). DNA for the CDR3: TGTGCCAGCAGCCCTGACTCGACAGGGAGCTCCTACAATGAGCAGTTCTTC. Its translation: CASSPDSTGSSYNEQFF.

In this sample, this clonotype is medium-sized. This chain connects TRBV4-1 to TRBJ2-5; 10 bases agree with TRBD2. Losses at the gene ends were 1 base for V and 1 base for J; bases not matched to a gene: 3. The CDR3 consists of 16 residues. The germline V gene encodes CDR1 MGHRA and CDR2 YSYEKL. CDR3 nucleotides: TGCGCCAGCAGCCAAGGGGTAGCGGGAGGCCAAGAGACCCAGTACTTC. Amino acids: CASSQGVAGGQETQYF.

Many counts were recorded for this clonotype. This sequence joins TRBV11-2 and TRBJ2-4; 7 bases align to TRBD1. The germline V gene encodes CDR1 SGHAT and CDR2 FQNNGV. After removal of 2 bases from V and 3 bases from J, the junction contained 1 base not matched to a gene. The CDR3 is 14 residues long. The DNA of the CDR3 is TGTGCCAGCAGCTTAAACAGGGGCAAAAACATTCAGTACTTC. Translating gives CASSLNRGKNIQYF.

This clonotype is categorized as medium-sized. The V and J genes are TRBV4-1 and TRBJ2-5, with 13 bases identical to TRBD2. V lost 3 bases, J lost 5 bases, and 3 bases stayed unmatched. This CDR3 region has 15 residues. The germline V gene has CDR1 MGHRA and CDR2 YSYEKL. CDR3 sequence (DNA): TGCGCCAGCAGCCAGGGGACTAGCGGGATTGAGACCCAGTACTTC. It encodes CASSQGTSGIETQYF.